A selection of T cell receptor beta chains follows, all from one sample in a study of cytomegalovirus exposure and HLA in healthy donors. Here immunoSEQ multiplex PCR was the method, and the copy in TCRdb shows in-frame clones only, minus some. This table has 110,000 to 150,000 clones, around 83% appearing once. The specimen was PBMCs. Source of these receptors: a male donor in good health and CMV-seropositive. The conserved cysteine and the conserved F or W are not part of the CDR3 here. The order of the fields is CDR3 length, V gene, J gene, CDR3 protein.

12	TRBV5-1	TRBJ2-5	ASSVGQGLETQY
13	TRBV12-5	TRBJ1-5	ASATDRVGYQPQH
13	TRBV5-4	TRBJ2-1	ASRPTGGVGNEQF
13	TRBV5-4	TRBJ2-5	ASSRGGDSQETQY
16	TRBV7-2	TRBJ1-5	ASSLAPGDSLGNQPQH
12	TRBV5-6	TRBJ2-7	ASRGTGSSYEQY
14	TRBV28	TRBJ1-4	ASRKIPGQGNEKLF
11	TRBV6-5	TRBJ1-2	ASSYSRRGGYT
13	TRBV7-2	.	ASSLAGLAGHEQY
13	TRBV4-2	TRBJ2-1	ASSQALAENNEQF
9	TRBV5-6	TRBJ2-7	ASSSPYEQY
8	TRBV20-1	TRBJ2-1	SARIVEQF
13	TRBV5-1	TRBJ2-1	ASSWGLQGYNEQF
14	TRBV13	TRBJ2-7	ASSPPTGLPSYEQY
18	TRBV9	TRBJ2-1	ASSSKTGVSTQSSYNEQF
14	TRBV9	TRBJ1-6	ASSAFQGRWDSPLH
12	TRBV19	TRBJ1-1	ASKLGQDGDEAF
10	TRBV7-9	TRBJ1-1	ASSPTGDKAF
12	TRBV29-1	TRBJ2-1	SAMGLAGYNEQF
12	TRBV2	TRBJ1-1	ASRGGSPNTEAF
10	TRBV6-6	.	ASSQTGNEQY
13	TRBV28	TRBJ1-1	ASTLQGVGNTEAF
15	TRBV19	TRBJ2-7	ASSIDFEGARTYEQY
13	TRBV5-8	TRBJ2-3	ASSAAGTKSDTQY
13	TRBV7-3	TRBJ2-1	ASSTQGGADNEQF
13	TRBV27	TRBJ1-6	ASSFLTDSNSPLH
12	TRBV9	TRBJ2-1	ASSVEAALDEQF
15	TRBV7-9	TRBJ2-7	ASSPGLAGVLGYEQY
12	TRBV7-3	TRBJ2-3	ASSWSSFTDTQY
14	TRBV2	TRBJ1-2	ASSEALLAGSRDYT
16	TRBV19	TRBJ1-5	ASQDSDGVPDSNQPQH
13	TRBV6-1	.	ASSEEPGSSYEQY
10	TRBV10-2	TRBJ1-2	ASSESLDGYT
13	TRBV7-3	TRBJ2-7	ASSVRGGYGYEQY
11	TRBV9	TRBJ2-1	ASSVGLVNEQF
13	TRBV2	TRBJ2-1	ASGKLAAAGNEQF
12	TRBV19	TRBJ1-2	ASSPGTGAYGYT
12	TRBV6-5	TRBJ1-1	ASSRGQLNTEAF
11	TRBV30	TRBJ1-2	AWSEGGGYGYT
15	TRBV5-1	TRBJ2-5	ASSAGLDGWWQETQY
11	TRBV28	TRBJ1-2	AIARGDNYGYT
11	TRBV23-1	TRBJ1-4	ASTDDRSEKLF
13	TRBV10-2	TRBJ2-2	ASRRAGGGTGELF
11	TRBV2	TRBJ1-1	ASGWRGNTEAF
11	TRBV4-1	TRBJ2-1	ASSQDGAGEQF
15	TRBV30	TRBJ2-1	AWSVPTGYRSYNEQF
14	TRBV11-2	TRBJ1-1	ASSLGGRGMNTEAF
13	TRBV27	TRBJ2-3	ASSSGTSGANTQY
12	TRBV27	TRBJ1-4	ASRTWGVGEKLF